This TCR beta chain was observed in a study of quantifying T cell responses using KT2 cells. Study-level background: Reverse transcription used primers in the TCR alpha and beta constant regions.

In its sample, this clonotype was seen a few times. The CDR3 is made up of 15 amino acids. Looked up from germline, CDR1 is GTSNPN and CDR2 is SVGIG (reference sequence). Trimming cost V 1 base and J 1 base; bases outside gene matches: 4. An oligo carrying a UMI was ligated to the cDNA 3' end. First-round PCR used roughly 4 cycles and beta primers RC1.1 and RC1.2 covering TRBC1 and TRBC2. TCRdb redid the calling of the UMI-ligation and nested PCR reads with MiXCR, one entry per CDR3 protein. The repertoire includes 39,000 or so distinct CDR3 sequences, over 15% of them detected once, and roughly 44% sits in the top ten.

Source material: PBMCs spiked with cells of the T cell clone KT2. The receptor was isolated from a human donor. The J gene is TRBJ1-5, the V gene TRBV30, with 7 positions matching TRBD1. The CDR3 sequence: CAWSGKGASNQPQHF. The CDR3 DNA reads as TGTGCCTGGAGTGGGAAGGGGGCGAGCAATCAGCCCCAGCATTTT.